The rows below give T cell receptor beta chains drawn from one sample of a study of neurological immune-mediated disorders. MiXCR, run by TCRdb on the 5' RACE reads, gives a single entry per CDR3 protein. Of 50,000 or so distinct CDR3 sequences listed, around 3.6% were seen once; the top ten hold roughly 1.7%. Sequenced sample: PBMCs. All receptors derive from a man aged 25-45 years with multiple sclerosis. Both conserved end residues are trimmed from each CDR3. Clone size is shown for a subset of rows, as once, few, many or a class of expanded clone.

clone size | V gene | CDR3 protein
many | TRBV10-3 | AISDPEQGLRGNTIY
many | TRBV5-1 | ASSLEGSSPLH
many | TRBV6-6 | ASLPQGEVAEAF
many | TRBV30 | AWRAGGPGDIQY
many | TRBV7-9 | ASSLVEQEYEQY
many | TRBV7-9 | ASSLRLAGEAGELF
many | TRBV28 | ASSLVSPRYEQY
many | TRBV20-1 | SARDLGRGGELF
many | TRBV4-1 | ASSLTTRTGPEQF
many | TRBV18 | ASSPPGQGGEQY
few | TRBV30 | AWIPGQNTGELF
many | TRBV7-9 | ASSFMSAGSEAEAF
few | TRBV5-1 | ASSTRDGHYEQY
many | TRBV24-1 | ATSDPSQGASLT
. | TRBV18 | ASSPPTGGVLDEQF
many | TRBV20-1 | SVRGSLTDTQY
many | TRBV5-1 | ASSQEDRITDTQY
many | TRBV12-3/TRBV12-4 | ASSFGRLNTEAF
few | TRBV11-2 | ASAPNLNTEAF
many | TRBV6-5 | ATLGQGATEAF